This T cell receptor (beta chain) was identified during a study of T cell repertoires in cytomegalovirus infection. At the level of the study: Both CMV infection and a matching HLA type were indicated by public TCR beta signatures. Study results and caveats: Frequencies of public TCR beta families were cumulated, and this identified carriers of CMV plus the relevant HLA. HLA-C-restricted CMV-specific TCR beta clonotypes were dominant in the ex vivo response.

TCRdb ran MiXCR on the reads and lists one entry per CDR3 protein. The table includes fewer than 200,000 distinct CDR3 sequences, approximately 15% detected once. Trimming removed 5 bases from V and 5 bases from J; junction bases left unmatched: 8. This CDR3 is built from 16 residues. Germline V gene data show CDR1 as SGHTA and CDR2 as FQGNSA. This clonotype has ten or more counts. Its matching antigen is unknown. The rearrangement links TRBV7-2 to TRBJ2-2, with 10 bases identical to TRBD2. The clonotype comes from a human donor in good health (CMV status not recorded). Some clones in this sample may be carry-over from other donors' samples. Source material: PBMCs. This CDR3 is CASSPYGAGGTGELFF. Here the CDR3 DNA reads TGTGCCAGCAGCCCGTATGGAGCGGGAGGGACCGGGGAGCTGTTTTTT.